These T cell receptor beta chains were read from a single sample in a study of cytomegalovirus exposure and HLA in healthy donors. The repertoire was sequenced with immunoSEQ multiplex PCR; TCRdb's copy has only in-frame clones and lacks some. The repertoire includes approximately 140,000 clones, about four fifths of them detected once, and roughly 4.2% sits in the top ten. Specimen: PBMCs. These receptor sequences come from a woman in her forties in good health and CMV-seronegative. The CDR3 runs from the conserved cysteine through the conserved F or W. The order of the fields is CDR3 length, V gene, J gene, clone size, D gene, CDR3 protein, CDR3 DNA. A D gene is named only where the DNA matches it firmly. Rows give clone size only sometimes, using once, few, many, or a class for an expanded clone.

>14|TRBV6-1|TRBJ1-1|.|.
CASSEVTANTEAFF
TGTGCCAGCAGTGAAGTGACAGCGAACACTGAAGCTTTCTTT
>14|TRBV27|TRBJ2-7|few|TRBD2
CASRLRAGGSEQYF
TGTGCCAGCAGGCTACGGGCGGGAGGCTCCGAGCAGTACTTC
>15|TRBV27|TRBJ2-1|few|TRBD2
CASIQWGGAYNEQFF
TGTGCCAGCATTCAGTGGGGGGGGGCCTACAATGAGCAGTTCTTC
>13|TRBV5-3|TRBJ2-7|.|.
CASSLAGGDEQYF
TGTGCCAGCAGCTTGGCTGGGGGCGACGAGCAGTACTTC
>12|TRBV2|TRBJ2-1|.|.
CASSNTVGEQFF
TGTGCCAGCAGTAATACAGTGGGTGAGCAGTTCTTC
>14|TRBV18|TRBJ1-2|once|.
CASSPGHAGYGYTF
TGTGCCAGCTCACCGGGACACGCTGGCTATGGCTACACCTTC
>15|TRBV2|TRBJ2-7|.|.
CASRSDRDSSYEQYF
TGTGCCAGCAGGTCTGACCGGGACTCCTCCTACGAGCAGTACTTC
>14|TRBV7-9|TRBJ1-2|.|.
CASSPRSADYGYTF
TGTGCCAGCAGCCCCCGGTCCGCCGACTATGGCTACACCTTC
>13|TRBV28|TRBJ2-1|.|.
CASGYDQARQQFF
TGTGCCAGCGGTTATGACCAAGCAAGACAACAGTTCTTC
>15|TRBV4-3|TRBJ1-1|.|.
CASSQVQGRNTEAFF
TGCGCCAGCAGCCAAGTACAGGGTCGGAACACTGAAGCTTTCTTT
>15|TRBV5-6|TRBJ2-1|few|TRBD1
CASSLGDREVDEQFF
TGTGCCAGCAGCTTGGGGGACAGGGAGGTCGATGAGCAGTTCTTC
>14|TRBV28|TRBJ1-2|.|.
CASIPADYDYGYTF
TGTGCCAGCATCCCGGCCGACTATGACTATGGCTACACCTTC
>12|TRBV29-1|TRBJ2-5|few|TRBD2
CSVGGGQETQYF
TGCAGCGTTGGGGGAGGGCAAGAGACCCAGTACTTC
>15|TRBV9|TRBJ2-1|.|.
CASSVGAGGYNEQFF
TGTGCCAGCAGCGTAGGGGCGGGCGGATACAATGAGCAGTTCTTC
>13|TRBV2|TRBJ1-1|once|.
CASRPGPMGRAFF
TGTGCCAGCAGACCCGGGCCCATGGGGCGAGCTTTCTTT
>16|TRBV4-3|TRBJ2-7|.|TRBD2
CASSQSGDSGTYEQYF
TGCGCCAGCAGCCAATCTGGGGATAGCGGGACCTACGAGCAGTACTTC
>14|TRBV4-2|TRBJ2-5|few|.
CASSRSGTQETQYF
TGTGCCAGCAGTCGTAGCGGAACCCAAGAGACCCAGTACTTC
>14|TRBV5-1|TRBJ2-7|few|TRBD1
CASSRGTGTYEQYF
TGCGCCAGCAGTCGAGGGACAGGGACCTACGAGCAGTACTTC
>18|TRBV6-1|TRBJ2-1|.|TRBD2
CASSEARRASGRENEQFF
TGTGCCAGCAGTGAAGCGCGTAGGGCTAGCGGGAGGGAGAATGAGCAGTTCTTC
>14|TRBV6-1|TRBJ2-5|.|.
CASTLGQSQETQYF
TGTGCCAGCACCTTAGGACAGTCCCAAGAGACCCAGTACTTC
>16|TRBV6-5|TRBJ2-1|.|TRBD2
CASSSPRRGVGNEQFF
TGTGCCAGCAGTTCCCCCAGGCGGGGGGTGGGCAATGAGCAGTTCTTC
>17|TRBV28|TRBJ1-4|.|TRBD1
CASSTKTGGVANEKLFF
TGTGCCAGCAGTACAAAAACAGGGGGCGTAGCTAATGAAAAACTGTTTTTT
>15|TRBV27|TRBJ1-1|.|.
CASSTIQGLRTEAFF
TGTGCCAGCAGTACTATACAGGGTTTGCGGACTGAAGCTTTCTTT
>14|TRBV19|TRBJ2-7|.|.
CASSPLAGPYEQYF
TGTGCCAGTAGTCCATTGGCAGGCCCCTACGAGCAGTACTTC
>16|TRBV5-1|TRBJ1-1|.|TRBD1
CASSLEGGTRNTEAFF
TGCGCCAGCAGCTTGGAAGGGGGCACAAGGAACACTGAAGCTTTCTTT
>14|TRBV9|TRBJ2-7|.|.
CASSVGDSPYEQYF
TGTGCCAGCAGCGTAGGGGACTCCCCCTACGAGCAGTACTTC
>12|TRBV25-1|TRBJ2-7|.|TRBD2
CASSGRAYEQYF
TGTGCCAGTAGCGGGAGGGCCTACGAGCAGTACTTC
>17|TRBV9|TRBJ2-3|.|TRBD2
CASSPGTSRPSTDTQYF
TGTGCCAGCAGCCCCGGGACTAGCAGACCTAGCACAGATACGCAGTATTTT
>15|TRBV10-3|TRBJ2-1|.|.
CATAPFASSYNEQFF
TGTGCCACCGCTCCGTTTGCGAGCTCCTACAATGAGCAGTTCTTC
>14|TRBV4-2|TRBJ1-2|many|TRBD1
CASSPTGGRDGYTF
TGTGCCAGCAGCCCGACAGGGGGCAGGGATGGCTACACCTTC
>12|TRBV7-8|TRBJ2-1|.|TRBD1
CASSQGGSLGFF
TGTGCCAGCAGCCAAGGGGGCTCCCTCGGGTTCTTC
>14|TRBV11-3|TRBJ2-7|.|TRBD1
CASSSSGTGNEQYF
TGTGCCAGCAGCTCCTCCGGGACAGGGAACGAGCAGTACTTC
>12|TRBV18|TRBJ2-5|.|.
CASSNSGETQYF
TGTGCCAGCTCAAATTCCGGAGAGACCCAGTACTTC
>15|TRBV19|TRBJ2-3|once|.
CASSIVGRATDTQYF
TGTGCCAGTAGTATAGTCGGCAGGGCCACAGATACGCAGTATTTT
>11|TRBV5-1|TRBJ2-1|.|.
CASRSADEQFF
TGCGCCAGCAGATCAGCGGATGAGCAGTTCTTC